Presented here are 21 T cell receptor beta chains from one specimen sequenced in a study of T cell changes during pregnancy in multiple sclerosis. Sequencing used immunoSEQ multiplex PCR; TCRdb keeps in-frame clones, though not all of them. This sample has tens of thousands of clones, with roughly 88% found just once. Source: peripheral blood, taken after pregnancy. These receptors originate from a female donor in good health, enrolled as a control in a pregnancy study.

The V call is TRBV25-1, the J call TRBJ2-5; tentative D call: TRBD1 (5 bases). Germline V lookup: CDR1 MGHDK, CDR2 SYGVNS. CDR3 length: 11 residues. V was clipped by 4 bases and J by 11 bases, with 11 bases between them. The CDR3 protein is CASSGQSRQYF. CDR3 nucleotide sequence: TGTGCCAGCAGTGGACAGTCTCGGCAGTACTTC. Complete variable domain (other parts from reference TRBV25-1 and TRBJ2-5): EADIYQTPRYLVIGTGKKITLECSQTMGHDKMYWYQQDPGMELHLIHYSYGVNSTEKGDLSSESTVSRIRTEHFPLTLESARPSHTSQYLCASSGQSRQYFGPGTRLLVL.

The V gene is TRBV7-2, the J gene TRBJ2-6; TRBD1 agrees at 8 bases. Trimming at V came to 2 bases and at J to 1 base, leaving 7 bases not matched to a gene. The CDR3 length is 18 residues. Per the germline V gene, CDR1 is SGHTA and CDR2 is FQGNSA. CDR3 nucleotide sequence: TGTGCCAGCAGCTTATTCGGGCAGGGGGCTTCTGGGGCCAACGTCCTGACTTTC. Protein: CASSLFGQGASGANVLTF. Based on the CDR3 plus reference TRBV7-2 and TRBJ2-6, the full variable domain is GAGVSQSPSNKVTEKGKDVELRCDPISGHTALYWYRQSLGQGLEFLIYFQGNSAPDKSGLPSDRFSAERTGGSVSTLTIQRTQQEDSAVYLCASSLFGQGASGANVLTFGAGSRLTVL.

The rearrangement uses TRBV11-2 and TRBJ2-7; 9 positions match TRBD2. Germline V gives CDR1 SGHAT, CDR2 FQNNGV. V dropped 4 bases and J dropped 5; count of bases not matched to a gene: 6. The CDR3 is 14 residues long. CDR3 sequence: CASSWGGGAHEQYF. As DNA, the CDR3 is TGTGCCAGCAGCTGGGGCGGGGGGGCCCACGAGCAGTACTTC.

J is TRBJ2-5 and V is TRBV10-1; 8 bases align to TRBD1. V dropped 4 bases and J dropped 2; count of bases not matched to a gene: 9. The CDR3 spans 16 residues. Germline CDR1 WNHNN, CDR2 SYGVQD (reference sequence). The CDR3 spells CASSAAGTGSQETQYF. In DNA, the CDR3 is TGCGCCAGCAGTGCGGCAGGGACAGGTTCGCAAGAGACCCAGTACTTC.

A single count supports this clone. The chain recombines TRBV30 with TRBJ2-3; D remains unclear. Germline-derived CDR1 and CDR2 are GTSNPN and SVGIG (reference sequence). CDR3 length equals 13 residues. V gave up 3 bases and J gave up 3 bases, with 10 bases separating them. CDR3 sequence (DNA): TGTGCCTGGAGGGGCCCAGGTACAGATACGCAGTATTTT. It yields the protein CAWRGPGTDTQYF.

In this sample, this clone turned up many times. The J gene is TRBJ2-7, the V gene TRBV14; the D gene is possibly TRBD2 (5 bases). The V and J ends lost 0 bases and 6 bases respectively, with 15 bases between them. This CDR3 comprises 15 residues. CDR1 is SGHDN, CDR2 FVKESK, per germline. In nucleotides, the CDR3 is TGTGCCAGCAGCCAAGATGTAGTATCGGGGTCCGAGCAGTACTTC. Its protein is CASSQDVVSGSEQYF.

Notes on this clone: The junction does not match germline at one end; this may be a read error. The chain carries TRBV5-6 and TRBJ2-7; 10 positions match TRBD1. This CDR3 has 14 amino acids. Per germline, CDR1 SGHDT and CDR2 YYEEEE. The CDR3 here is CASTLTGGAYEQYF. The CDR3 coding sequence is TGTGCCAGCACCTTGACAGGGGGCGCATACGAGCAGTACTTC.

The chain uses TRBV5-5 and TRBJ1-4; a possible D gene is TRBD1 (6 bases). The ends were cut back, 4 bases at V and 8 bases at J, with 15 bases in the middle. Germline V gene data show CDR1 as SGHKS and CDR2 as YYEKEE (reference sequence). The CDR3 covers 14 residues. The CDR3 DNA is TGTGCCAGCAGCCGAGAGGGGACACAGGAAAAACTGTTTTTT. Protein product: CASSREGTQEKLFF.

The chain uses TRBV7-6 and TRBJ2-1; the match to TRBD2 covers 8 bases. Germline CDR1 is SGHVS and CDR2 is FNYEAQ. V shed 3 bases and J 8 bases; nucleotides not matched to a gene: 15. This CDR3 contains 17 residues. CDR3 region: CASSLAGGRGARDEQFF. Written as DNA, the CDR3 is TGTGCCAGCAGCTTGGCCGGGGGGCGGGGGGCCAGGGATGAGCAGTTCTTC.

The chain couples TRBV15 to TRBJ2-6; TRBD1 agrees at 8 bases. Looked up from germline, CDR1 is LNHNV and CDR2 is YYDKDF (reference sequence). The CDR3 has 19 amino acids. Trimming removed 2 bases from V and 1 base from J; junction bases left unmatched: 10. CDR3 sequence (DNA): TGTGCCACCAGCAGATCAGCCGGACAGGGTCCTTCTGGGGCCAACGTCCTGACTTTC. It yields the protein CATSRSAGQGPSGANVLTF.

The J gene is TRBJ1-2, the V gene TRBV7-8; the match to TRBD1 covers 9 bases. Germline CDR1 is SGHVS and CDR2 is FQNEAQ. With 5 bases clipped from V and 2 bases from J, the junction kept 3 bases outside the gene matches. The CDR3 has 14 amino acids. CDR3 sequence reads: CASSRGQGNYGYTF. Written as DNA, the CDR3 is TGTGCCAGCAGCCGGGGACAGGGAAACTATGGCTACACCTTC.

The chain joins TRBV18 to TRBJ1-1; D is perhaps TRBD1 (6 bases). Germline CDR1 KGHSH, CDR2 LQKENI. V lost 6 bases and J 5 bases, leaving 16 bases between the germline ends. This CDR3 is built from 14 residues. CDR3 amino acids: CASSPRQGGTEAFF. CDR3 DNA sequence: TGTGCCAGCTCGCCTAGACAAGGGGGAACTGAAGCTTTCTTT.

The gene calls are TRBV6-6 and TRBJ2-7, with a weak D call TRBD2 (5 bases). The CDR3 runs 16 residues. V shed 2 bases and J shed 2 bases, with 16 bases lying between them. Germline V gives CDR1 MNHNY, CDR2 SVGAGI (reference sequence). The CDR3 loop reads CASSYRLSGLAYEQYF. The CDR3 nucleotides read TGTGCCAGCAGTTACCGGTTGTCGGGGTTGGCCTACGAGCAGTACTTC.

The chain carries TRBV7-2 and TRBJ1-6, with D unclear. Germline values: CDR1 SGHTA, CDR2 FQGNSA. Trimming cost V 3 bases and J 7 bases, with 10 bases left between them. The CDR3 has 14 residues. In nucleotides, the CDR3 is TGTGCCAGCAGCTTGGGAGGGTACAATTCACCCCTCCACTTT. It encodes CASSLGGYNSPLHF.

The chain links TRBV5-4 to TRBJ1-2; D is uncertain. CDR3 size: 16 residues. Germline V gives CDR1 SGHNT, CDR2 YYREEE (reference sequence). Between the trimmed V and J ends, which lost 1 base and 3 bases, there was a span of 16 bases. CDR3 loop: CASSLPPQDIDYGYTF. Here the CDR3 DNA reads TGTGCCAGCAGCTTGCCCCCGCAGGATATCGACTATGGCTACACCTTC.

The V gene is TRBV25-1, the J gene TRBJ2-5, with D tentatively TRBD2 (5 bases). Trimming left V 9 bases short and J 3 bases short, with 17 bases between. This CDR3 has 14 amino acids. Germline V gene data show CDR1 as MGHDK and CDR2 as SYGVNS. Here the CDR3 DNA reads TGTGCCAGGGAGGAGACCCTGCCCGAAGAGACCCAGTACTTC. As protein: CAREETLPEETQYF.

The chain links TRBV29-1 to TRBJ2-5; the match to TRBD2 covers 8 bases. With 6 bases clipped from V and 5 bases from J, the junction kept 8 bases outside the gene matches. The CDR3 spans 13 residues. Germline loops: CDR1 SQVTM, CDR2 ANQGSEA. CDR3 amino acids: CSVAGTSKETQYF. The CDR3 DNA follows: TGCAGCGTCGCCGGGACTAGTAAGGAGACCCAGTACTTC.

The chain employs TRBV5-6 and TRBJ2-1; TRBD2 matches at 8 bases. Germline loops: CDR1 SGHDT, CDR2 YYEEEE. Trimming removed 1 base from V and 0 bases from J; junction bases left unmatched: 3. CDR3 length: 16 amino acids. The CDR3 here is CASSLSGGVSYNEQFF. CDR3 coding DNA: TGTGCCAGCAGCTTGAGCGGGGGAGTCTCCTACAATGAGCAGTTCTTC.

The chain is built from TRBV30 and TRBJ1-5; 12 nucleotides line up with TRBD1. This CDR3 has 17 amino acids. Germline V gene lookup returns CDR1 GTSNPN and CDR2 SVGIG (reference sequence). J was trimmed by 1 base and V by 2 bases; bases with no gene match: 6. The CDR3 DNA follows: TGTGCCTGGAGTTCCGGGACAGGGGGCTGGAGCAATCAGCCCCAGCATTTT. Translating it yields CAWSSGTGGWSNQPQHF. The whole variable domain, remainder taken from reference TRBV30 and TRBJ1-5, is SQTIHQWPATLVQPVGSPLSLECTVEGTSNPNLYWYRQAAGRGLQLLFYSVGIGQISSEVPQNLSASRPQDRQFILSSKKLLLSDSGFYLCAWSSGTGGWSNQPQHFGDGTRLSIL.

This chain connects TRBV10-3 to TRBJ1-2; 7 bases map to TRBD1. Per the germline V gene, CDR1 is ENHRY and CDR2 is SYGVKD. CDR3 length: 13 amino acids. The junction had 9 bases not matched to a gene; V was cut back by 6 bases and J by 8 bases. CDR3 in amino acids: CAISGQEGVGYTF. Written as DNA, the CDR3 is TGTGCCATCAGCGGACAGGAAGGGGTAGGCTACACCTTC.

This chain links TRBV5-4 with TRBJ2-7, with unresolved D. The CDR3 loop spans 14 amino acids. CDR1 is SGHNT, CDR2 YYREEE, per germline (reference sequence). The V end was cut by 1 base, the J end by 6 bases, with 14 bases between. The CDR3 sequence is CASSLNLPRGEQYF. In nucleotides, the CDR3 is TGTGCCAGCAGCTTGAATCTCCCTAGAGGCGAGCAGTACTTC.